The source of this TCR beta chain is a study of technical replicates of blood from several donors. The table came from immunoSEQ multiplex PCR; TCRdb's copy has only in-frame clones and leaves some out. The sample lists approximately 75,000 clones, around nine tenths seen once, with roughly 0.39% in the top ten. J lost 3 bases, V lost 6 bases, and 2 bases had no gene match. Germline V gene sequence: CDR1 LNHDA, CDR2 SQIVND (reference sequence). The CDR3 extends over 14 amino acids. Source material: T cells isolated from PBMCs. The V call is TRBV19, the J call TRBJ2-2, with 9 bases matching TRBD2. This receptor was obtained from a human donor in good health. CDR3 sequence (DNA): TGTGCCAGTAGGACTAGCGGCTACACCGGGGAGCTGTTTTTT. Its translation is CASRTSGYTGELFF. The full variable domain, rest sourced from reference TRBV19 and TRBJ2-2, is DGGITQSPKYLFRKEGQNVTLSCEQNLNHDAMYWYRQDPGQGLRLIYYSQIVNDFQKGDIAEGYSVSREKKESFPLTVTSAQKNPTAFYLCASRTSGYTGELFFGEGSRLTVL.